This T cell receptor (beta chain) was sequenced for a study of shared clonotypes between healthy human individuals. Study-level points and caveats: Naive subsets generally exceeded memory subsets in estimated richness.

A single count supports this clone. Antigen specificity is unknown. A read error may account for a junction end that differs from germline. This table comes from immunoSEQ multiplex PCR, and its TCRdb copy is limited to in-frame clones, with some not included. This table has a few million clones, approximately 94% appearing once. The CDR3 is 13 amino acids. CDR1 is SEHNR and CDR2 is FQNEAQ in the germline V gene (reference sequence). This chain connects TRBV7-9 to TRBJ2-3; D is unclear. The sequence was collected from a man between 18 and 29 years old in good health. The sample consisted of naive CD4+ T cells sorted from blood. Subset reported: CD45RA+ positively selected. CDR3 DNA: TGTGCCAGCAGCTTAGCTGCGGCGCGGAACCTGCATTTT. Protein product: CASSLAAARNLHF.